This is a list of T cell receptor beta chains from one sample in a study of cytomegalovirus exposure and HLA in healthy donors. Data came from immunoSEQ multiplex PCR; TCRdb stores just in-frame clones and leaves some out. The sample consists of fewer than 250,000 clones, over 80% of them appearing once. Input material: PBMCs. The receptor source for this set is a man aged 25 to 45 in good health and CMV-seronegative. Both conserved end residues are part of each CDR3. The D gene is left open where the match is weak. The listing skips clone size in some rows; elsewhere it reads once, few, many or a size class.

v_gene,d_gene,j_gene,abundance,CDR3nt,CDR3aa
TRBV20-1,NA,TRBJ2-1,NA,TGCAGTGCTAGAGGAGTCAATGAGCAGTTCTTC,CSARGVNEQFF
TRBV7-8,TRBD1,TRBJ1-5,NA,TGTGCCAGCAGCCACGACAGGGGACAGCCCCAGCATTTT,CASSHDRGQPQHF
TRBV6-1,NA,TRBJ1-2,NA,TGTGCCAGCAGTGAACCTCGAGGGAGCTATGGCTACACCTTC,CASSEPRGSYGYTF
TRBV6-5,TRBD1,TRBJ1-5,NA,TGTGCCAGCAGGCCGGACAGGGGGCGAAATCAGCCCCAGCATTTT,CASRPDRGRNQPQHF
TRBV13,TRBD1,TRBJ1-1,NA,TGTGCCAGCAGCTACCTGACAGGGACTAGGGCTGAAGCTTTCTTT,CASSYLTGTRAEAFF
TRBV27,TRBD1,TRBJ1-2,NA,TGTGCCAGCAGTTTCTCTGGACAGGGCGGGGGCTACACCTTC,CASSFSGQGGGYTF
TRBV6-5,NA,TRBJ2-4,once,TGTGCCAGCGGAAGGGAGCCCAAAAACATTCAGTACTTC,CASGREPKNIQYF
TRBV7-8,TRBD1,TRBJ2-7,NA,TGTGCCAGCAGCTTAGCCGGGGACAGGGACGAGCAGTACTTC,CASSLAGDRDEQYF
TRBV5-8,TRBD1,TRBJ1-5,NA,TGTGCCAGCAGCTTGGGACAGGGCCATCAGCCCCAGCATTTT,CASSLGQGHQPQHF
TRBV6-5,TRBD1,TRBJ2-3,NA,TGTGCCAGCAGTTACAGTGCAACAGGGGCAGATACGCAGTATTTT,CASSYSATGADTQYF
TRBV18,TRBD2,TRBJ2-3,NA,TGTGCCAGCTCACGAGAGGTAGCGGGGGGGCCCACAGATACGCAGTATTTT,CASSREVAGGPTDTQYF
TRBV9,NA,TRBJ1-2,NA,TGTGCCAGCAGCGTAGCGAACACAGCTAACTATGGCTACACCTTC,CASSVANTANYGYTF
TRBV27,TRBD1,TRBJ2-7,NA,TGTGCCAGCAGTTATAGCCGCAGGGGGACCTACGAGCAGTACTTC,CASSYSRRGTYEQYF
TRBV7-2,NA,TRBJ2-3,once,TGTGCCAGCAGCCCCAGGGGGGTACCCAGCACAGATACGCAGTATTTT,CASSPRGVPSTDTQYF
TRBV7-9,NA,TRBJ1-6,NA,TGTGCCAGCAGCTTAGTTACAGTTAATTCACCCCTCCACTTT,CASSLVTVNSPLHF
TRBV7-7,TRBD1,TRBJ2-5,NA,TGTGCTAGCAGCTATGGGACAGACCAAGAGACCCAGTACTTC,CASSYGTDQETQYF
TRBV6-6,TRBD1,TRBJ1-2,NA,TGTGCCAGCAGGGCCACCGGGACAGACTATGGCTACACCTTC,CASRATGTDYGYTF
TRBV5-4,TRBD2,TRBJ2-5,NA,TGTGCCAGCAGCGGGGGACTAGCGATGGAGACCCAGTACTTC,CASSGGLAMETQYF
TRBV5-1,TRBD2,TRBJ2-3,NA,TGCGCCAGCACCAAAACGACTAGCGGGAGCGTTACAGATACGCAGTATTTT,CASTKTTSGSVTDTQYF
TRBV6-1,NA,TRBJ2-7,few,TGTGCCAGCAGTGAAGACGGGGTGACCGTGCAGTACTTC,CASSEDGVTVQYF
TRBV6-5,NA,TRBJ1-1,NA,TGTGCCAGCAGTTACTCCCCTCAGGGAACCACTGAAGCTTTCTTT,CASSYSPQGTTEAFF
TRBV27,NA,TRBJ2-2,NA,TGTGCCAGCAGTTTCCTGACCGGGGAGCTGTTTTTT,CASSFLTGELFF
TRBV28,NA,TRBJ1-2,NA,TGTGCCAGCAGTTTAGTGCAGTATGGCTACACCTTC,CASSLVQYGYTF
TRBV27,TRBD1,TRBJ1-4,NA,TGTGCCAGCCGATCCGGGACAGGCCTTGAAAAACTGTTTTTT,CASRSGTGLEKLFF
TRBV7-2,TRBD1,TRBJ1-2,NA,TGTGCCAGCAGCTTCGGAGGGGGCAACTATGGCTACACCTTC,CASSFGGGNYGYTF
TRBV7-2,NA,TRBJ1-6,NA,TGTGCCAGCAGCTTAGGTACAGGAACTTCACCCCTCCACTTT,CASSLGTGTSPLHF
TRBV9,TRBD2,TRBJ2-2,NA,TGTGCCAGCAGCGTAGCGGGCGGGAGGAACACCGGGGAGCTGTTTTTT,CASSVAGGRNTGELFF
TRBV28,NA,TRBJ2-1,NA,TGTGCCAGCAGCCCCTCCCCCAATGAGCAGTTCTTC,CASSPSPNEQFF
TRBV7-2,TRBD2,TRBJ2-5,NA,TGTGCCAGCAGCTTAGTAGGTCCAGGAGCGGGGGCCGGGGAGACCCAGTACTTC,CASSLVGPGAGAGETQYF
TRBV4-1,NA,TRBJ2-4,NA,TGCGCCAGCAGCCAATACTGGGGCCCATCTGCGGACATTCAGTACTTC,CASSQYWGPSADIQYF
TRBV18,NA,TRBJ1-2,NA,TGTGCCAGCTCACCGGCGGCTGAGGGCTACACCTTC,CASSPAAEGYTF
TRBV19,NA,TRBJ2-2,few,TGTGCCAGTAGTCCCCGAGGAGCCGGGGAGCTGTTTTTT,CASSPRGAGELFF
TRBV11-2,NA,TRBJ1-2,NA,TGTGCCAGCAGCTTACAGTTCCTTAACTATGGCTACACCTTC,CASSLQFLNYGYTF
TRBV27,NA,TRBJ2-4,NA,TGTGCCAGCAGTACTCGTGGCAAAAACATTCAGTACTTC,CASSTRGKNIQYF
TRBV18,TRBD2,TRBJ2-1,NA,TGTGCCAGCTCAAGCGGGAGAGACAATGAGCAGTTCTTC,CASSSGRDNEQFF
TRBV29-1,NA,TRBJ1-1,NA,TGCAGCGGCTACAGAGGGGGTGATTTCTTT,CSGYRGGDFF
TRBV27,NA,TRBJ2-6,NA,TGTGCCAGCTTATCTGGGGCCAACGTCCTGACTTTC,CASLSGANVLTF
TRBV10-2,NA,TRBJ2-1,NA,TGCGCCAGCAGGACAGTCCCAAGCTCCTACAATGAGCAGTTCTTC,CASRTVPSSYNEQFF
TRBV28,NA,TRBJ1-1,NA,TGTGCCAGCAGGAGGGAGCCCCACACTGAAGCTTTCTTT,CASRREPHTEAFF
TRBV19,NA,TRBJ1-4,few,TGTGCCAGTAGTAGAGGGAGTTTTAATGAAAAACTGTTTTTT,CASSRGSFNEKLFF
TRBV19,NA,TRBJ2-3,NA,TGTGCCAGTAGTATTCCCAACGGGGTAGATACGCAGTATTTT,CASSIPNGVDTQYF
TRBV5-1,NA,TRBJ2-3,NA,TGCGCCAGCAGCTTGGGAATGGCTACAGATACGCAGTATTTT,CASSLGMATDTQYF
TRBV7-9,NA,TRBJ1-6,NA,TGTGCCAGCAGCTTAGGGCAGGCCCCCAATTCACCCCTCCACTTT,CASSLGQAPNSPLHF
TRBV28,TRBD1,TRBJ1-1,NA,TGTGCCAGCCAGGGGGTGACTGAAGCTTTCTTT,CASQGVTEAFF
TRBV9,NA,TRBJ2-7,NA,TGTGCCAGCAGCGTAGGATCCCGGGTTTCCTACGAGCAGTACTTC,CASSVGSRVSYEQYF
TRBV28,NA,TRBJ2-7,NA,TGTGCCAGCAGTTTACGGGTTTCCGAGCAGTACTTC,CASSLRVSEQYF
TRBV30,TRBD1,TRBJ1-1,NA,TGTGCCTGGAGGGGGACAGGGTGGGCTGAAGCTTTCTTT,CAWRGTGWAEAFF
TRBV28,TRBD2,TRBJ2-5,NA,TGTGCCAGCAGTTTTAGCGGAAGCGGGGAAGAGACCCAGTACTTC,CASSFSGSGEETQYF
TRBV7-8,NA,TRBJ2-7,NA,TGTGCCAGCAGCTTAGGCCTAGCGAAGACCTACGAGCAGTACTTC,CASSLGLAKTYEQYF
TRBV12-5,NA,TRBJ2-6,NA,TGTGCTAGGGAGACCCAGATATCCCTCGCTTTC,CARETQISLAF
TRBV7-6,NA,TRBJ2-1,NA,TGTGCCAGCAGCCCAAGGGGGATGGGCTATGAGCAGTTCTTC,CASSPRGMGYEQFF
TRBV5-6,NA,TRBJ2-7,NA,TGTGCCAGCAGCTTGGAGCTCTACGCCTACGAGCAGTACTTC,CASSLELYAYEQYF
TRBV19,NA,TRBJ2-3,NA,TGTGCCAGTAGCTTTCGGAGATTGAACACAGATACGCAGTATTTT,CASSFRRLNTDTQYF
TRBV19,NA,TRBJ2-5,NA,TGTGCCAGTAGTATAGGGGGGCCCTACCAAGAGACCCAGTACTTC,CASSIGGPYQETQYF
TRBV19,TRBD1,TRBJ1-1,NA,TGTGCCAGTAGTAATATCTACAGGGGTTTAATGAACACTGAAGCTTTCTTT,CASSNIYRGLMNTEAFF